This T cell receptor beta chain originates from a study of T cells in Graves' hyperthyroidism and ophthalmopathy. The V gene lost 7 bases and the J gene lost 3 bases, with 15 bases spanning the gap. This CDR3 comprises 15 residues. Germline V gene data show CDR1 as SNHLY and CDR2 as FYNNEI. RNA transcripts gave rise to amplified TCR beta CDR3 regions. Primed by the HTBI set, a first-round RT-PCR was run on the TCR CDR3. In TCRdb, the multiplex PCR reads were re-called with MiXCR into one record per CDR3 protein. The data hold about 420,000 distinct CDR3 sequences, with 15% to 17% observed a single time. This clonotype was recorded at least ten times.

Sequencing was done on a sample of blood. The origin of this receptor is a woman under 30 with Graves' hyperthyroidism. This chain joins TRBV2 and TRBJ2-2; D tentatively reads TRBD1 or TRBD2 (5 bases each). CDR3 DNA sequence: TGTGCCAGCACCAGGGAGAAAAGGGACACCGGGGAGCTGTTTTTT. Translated, it gives CASTREKRDTGELFF.